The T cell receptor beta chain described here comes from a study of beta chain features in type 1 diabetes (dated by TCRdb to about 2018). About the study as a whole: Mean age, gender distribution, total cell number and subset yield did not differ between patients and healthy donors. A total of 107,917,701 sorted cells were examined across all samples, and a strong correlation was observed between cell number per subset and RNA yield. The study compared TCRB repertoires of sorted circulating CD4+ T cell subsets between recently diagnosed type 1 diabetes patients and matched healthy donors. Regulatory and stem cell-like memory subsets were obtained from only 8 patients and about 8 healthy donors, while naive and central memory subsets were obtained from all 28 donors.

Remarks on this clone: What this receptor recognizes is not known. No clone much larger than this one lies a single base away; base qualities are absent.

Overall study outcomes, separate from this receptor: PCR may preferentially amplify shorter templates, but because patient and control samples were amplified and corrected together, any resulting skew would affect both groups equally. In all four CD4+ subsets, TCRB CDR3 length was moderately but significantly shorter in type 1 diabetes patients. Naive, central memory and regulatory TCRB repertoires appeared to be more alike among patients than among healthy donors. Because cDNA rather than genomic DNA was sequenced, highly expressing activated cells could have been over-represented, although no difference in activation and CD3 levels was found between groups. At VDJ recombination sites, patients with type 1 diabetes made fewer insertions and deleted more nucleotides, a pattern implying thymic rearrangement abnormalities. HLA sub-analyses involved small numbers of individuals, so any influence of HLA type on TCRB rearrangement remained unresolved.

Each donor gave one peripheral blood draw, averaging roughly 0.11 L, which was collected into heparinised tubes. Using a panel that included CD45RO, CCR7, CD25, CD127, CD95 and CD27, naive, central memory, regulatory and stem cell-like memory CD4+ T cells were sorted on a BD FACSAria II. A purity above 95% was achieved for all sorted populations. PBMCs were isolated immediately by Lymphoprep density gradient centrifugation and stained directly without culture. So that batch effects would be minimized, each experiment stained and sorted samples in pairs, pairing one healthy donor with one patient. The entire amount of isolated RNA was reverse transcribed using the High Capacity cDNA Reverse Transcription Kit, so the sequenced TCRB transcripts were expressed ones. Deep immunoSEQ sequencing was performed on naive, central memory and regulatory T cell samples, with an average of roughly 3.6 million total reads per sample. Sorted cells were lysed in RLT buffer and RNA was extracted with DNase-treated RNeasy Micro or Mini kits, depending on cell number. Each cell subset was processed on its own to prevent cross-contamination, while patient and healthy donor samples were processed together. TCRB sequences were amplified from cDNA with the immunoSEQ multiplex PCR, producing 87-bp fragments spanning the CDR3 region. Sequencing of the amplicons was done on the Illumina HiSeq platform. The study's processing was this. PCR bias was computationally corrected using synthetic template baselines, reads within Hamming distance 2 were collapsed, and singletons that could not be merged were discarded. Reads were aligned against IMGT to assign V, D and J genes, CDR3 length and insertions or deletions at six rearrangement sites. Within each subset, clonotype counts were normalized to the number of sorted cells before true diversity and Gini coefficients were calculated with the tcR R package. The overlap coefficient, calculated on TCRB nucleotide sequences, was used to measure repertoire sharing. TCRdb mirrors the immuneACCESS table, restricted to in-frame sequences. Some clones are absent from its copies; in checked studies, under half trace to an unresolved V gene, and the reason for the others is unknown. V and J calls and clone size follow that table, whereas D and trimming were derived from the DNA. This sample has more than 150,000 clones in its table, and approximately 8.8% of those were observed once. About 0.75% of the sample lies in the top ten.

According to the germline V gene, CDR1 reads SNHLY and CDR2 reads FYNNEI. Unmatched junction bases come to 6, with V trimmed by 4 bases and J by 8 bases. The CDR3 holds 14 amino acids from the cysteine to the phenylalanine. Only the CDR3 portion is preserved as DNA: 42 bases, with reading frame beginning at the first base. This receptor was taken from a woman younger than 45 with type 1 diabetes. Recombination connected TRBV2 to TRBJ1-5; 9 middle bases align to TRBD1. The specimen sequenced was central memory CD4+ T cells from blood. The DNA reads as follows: TGTGCCAGCAGTGTTGCGGGACAGGGTAAGCCCCAGCATTTT. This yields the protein CASSVAGQGKPQHF.